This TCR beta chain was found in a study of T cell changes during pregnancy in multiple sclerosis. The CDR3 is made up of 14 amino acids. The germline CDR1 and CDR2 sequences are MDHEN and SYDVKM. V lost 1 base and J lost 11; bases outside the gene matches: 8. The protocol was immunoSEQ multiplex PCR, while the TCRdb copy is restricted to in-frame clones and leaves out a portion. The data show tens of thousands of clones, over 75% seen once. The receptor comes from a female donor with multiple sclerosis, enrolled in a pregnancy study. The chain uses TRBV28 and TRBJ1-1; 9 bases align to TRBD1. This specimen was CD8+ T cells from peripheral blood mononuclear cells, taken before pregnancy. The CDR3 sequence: CASSLSGTGSVAFF. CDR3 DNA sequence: TGTGCCAGCAGTTTATCGGGGACAGGGTCGGTCGCTTTCTTT.